One and the same sample provided the 8 T cell receptor beta chains below, sequenced in a study of T-cell memory formation after mild COVID-19. Using its own MiXCR run on the 5' RACE reads, TCRdb lists one record per CDR3 protein. The table shows approximately 290,000 distinct CDR3 sequences, with under 8.5% occurring only once. What was sequenced was PBMCs or a T cell subset sorted from them (not recorded which). The receptors originated from a man between 18 and 35 years old who had mild COVID-19 (a few samples of this study predate the infection). Cell type and time point are not known.

Here the CDR3 reads CSVAGPEEKLFF. CDR3 in DNA: TGCAGCGTTGCGGGGCCGGAGGAAAAACTGTTTTTT. The rearrangement links TRBV29-1 to TRBJ1-4; maybe TRBD1 (5 bases). The CDR3 is 12 residues long. Looked up from germline, CDR1 is SQVTM and CDR2 is ANQGSEA. V lost 4 bases and J 8 bases, leaving 11 bases between the germline ends.

CDR3 coding DNA: TGTGCCAGCAGCCGCTCCGGGACAGGGGGGAACACCATATATTTT. Translation gives CASSRSGTGGNTIYF. This rearrangement joins TRBV3-1 to TRBJ1-3; TRBD1 matches 11 bases. V shed 4 bases, J shed 7 bases, and the junction held 6 bases outside the gene matches. CDR3 size: 15 residues. In germline, CDR1 is LGHDT, CDR2 YNNKEL (reference sequence). Drawing the rest from reference TRBV3-1 and TRBJ1-3, the complete variable domain is DTAVSQTPKYLVTQMGNDKSIKCEQNLGHDTMYWYKQDSKKFLKIMFSYNNKELIINETVPNRFSPKSPDKAHLNLHINSLELGDSAVYFCASSRSGTGGNTIYFGEGSWLTVV.

This clonotype was recorded a few times. The chain is built from TRBV12-3 or TRBV12-4 and TRBJ1-6; TRBD1 might be the D (5 bases). V lost 6 bases and J 5 bases, leaving 14 bases between the germline ends. There are 15 residues in the CDR3. The CDR3 region has the DNA TGTGCCAGCAGCAGAGAGGGGCAGAATAATTCACCCCTCCACTTT. Translating it yields CASSREGQNNSPLHF.

At least ten counts were recorded for this clonotype. V gene TRBV10-2 combines with J gene TRBJ2-7; tentative D call: TRBD1 (6 bases). The CDR3 contains 12 residues. Per germline, CDR1 WSHSY and CDR2 SAAADI. The ends were cut back, 7 bases at V and 7 bases at J, with 14 bases in the middle. CDR3: CASTPRGREQYF. The CDR3 DNA is TGCGCCAGCACCCCCAGGGGCCGGGAGCAGTACTTC.

This clonotype was observed at least ten times. The rearrangement joins TRBV7-9 to TRBJ2-3; 10 bases map to TRBD2. With V trimmed by 5 bases and J by 7 bases, 9 bases remained unmatched. Germline V gene lookup returns CDR1 SEHNR and CDR2 FQNEAQ (reference sequence). The CDR3 consists of 15 residues. The CDR3 sequence is CASSPLAGASNTQYF. CDR3 nucleotides: TGTGCCAGCAGCCCCCTAGCGGGGGCTTCCAATACGCAGTATTTT.

A few counts support this clonotype. V is TRBV7-9 and J is TRBJ2-6; TRBD1 agrees at 7 bases. Germline V gene data show CDR1 as SEHNR and CDR2 as FQNEAQ (reference sequence). This CDR3 is 17 amino acids long. The V and J ends lost 6 bases and 6 bases, in that order; junction bases with no gene match: 14. In DNA form, the CDR3 reads TGTGCCAGCAGTCCCAAACCCACTGGACAGGCGGCCAACGTCCTGACTTTC. The encoded protein is CASSPKPTGQAANVLTF. Using reference TRBV7-9 and TRBJ2-6 for the parts outside the CDR3, the full variable domain is DTGVSQNPRHKITKRGQNVTFRCDPISEHNRLYWYRQTLGQGPEFLTYFQNEAQLEKSRLLSDRFSAERPKGSFSTLEIQRTEQGDSAMYLCASSPKPTGQAANVLTFGAGSRLTVL.

The chain carries TRBV7-9 and TRBJ1-1; a weak D match, TRBD1 (5 bases). The ends were cut back, 5 bases at V and 7 bases at J, with 17 bases in the middle. This CDR3 is built from 14 residues. Germline CDR1 reads SEHNR; CDR2 reads FQNEAQ (reference sequence). The CDR3 nucleotides are TGTGCCAGCAGCGCCAACCAGGGTTTGGGTGAAGCTTTCTTT. This codes for CASSANQGLGEAFF.

This clonotype was found a few times. This sequence joins TRBV6-2 or TRBV6-3 and TRBJ2-1, with TRBD1 matching 7 bases. The V and J ends lost 5 bases and 6 bases, in that order; junction bases with no gene match: 4. CDR1 MNHEY and CDR2 SVGEGT come from the germline V gene. CDR3 length equals 13 residues. CDR3 loop: CASSRRTGNEQFF. Written as DNA, the CDR3 is TGTGCCAGCAGTCGTAGGACAGGCAATGAGCAGTTCTTC.